This TCR beta chain emerged from a study of cytomegalovirus exposure and HLA in healthy donors. The donors (healthy individuals) were bone marrow donors. Comments on this clone: The antigen is not known.

With 1 base clipped from V and 3 bases from J, the junction kept 1 base outside the gene matches. Germline CDR1 LNHNV, CDR2 YYDKDF (reference sequence). This CDR3 comprises 14 residues. Researchers ran the PCR with 60 Vbeta and 13 Jbeta primers. Clones were read by immunoSEQ multiplex PCR, and TCRdb kept only the in-frame ones, dropping some. The table records about 100,000 clones, more than 65% of them present only once. General study findings and limits: TCR beta chains associated with HLA were, in a later analysis, more clonally expanded than equally common others. Three chains linked to CMV were shown in vitro to be specific for CMV antigens. Accurate prediction of HLA-A and HLA-B alleles (for most subjects) was reportedly achieved from TCR beta sequences.

V gene TRBV15 combines with J gene TRBJ2-5, with 8 nucleotides matching TRBD1. The specimen sequenced was PBMCs. The TCR originated in a woman aged 18-29 years in good health and CMV-seropositive. The CDR3 sequence: CATSRGTGKETQYF. The DNA for the CDR3 is TGTGCCACCAGCAGAGGGACAGGGAAAGAGACCCAGTACTTC.